The 21 T cell receptor beta chains below were found in one sample sequenced in a study of shared clonotypes between healthy human individuals (dated by TCRdb to 2018 to 2020). Receptors were amplified or captured by the immunoSEQ multiplex PCR assay. The table comes from immuneACCESS by way of TCRdb, which keeps in-frame sequences with V and J called. Part of the clones is missing from these tables; in studies checked, under half for an unresolved V gene and the rest for unknown reasons. The sample table shows approximately 2,200,000 clones, and about 92% are seen once. Approximately 1.7% of the sample rests with the top ten. CD8 naive samples consisted of CD45RO-negative cells that were positively selected for CCR7, yielding a CD45RA+CCR7+ population without TemRA cells. The sequencing sample was made of naive CD8+ T cells from PBMCs. This specimen's cell subset or site label, interpreted: CD45RA+CCR7+. The receptors stem from a man aged 18 to 29 in good health. Some clones in this sample may be carry-over from other donors' samples.

V is TRBV28 and J is TRBJ2-3; D gene uncertain. V was trimmed by 3 bases and J by 2 bases, leaving 9 bases between them. Germline CDR1 and CDR2: MDHEN and SYDVKM. The CDR3 has 14 amino acids. This CDR3 is CASSFSRFTDTQYF. The CDR3 coding sequence is TGTGCCAGCAGTTTTTCCAGGTTCACAGATACGCAGTATTTT.

This clone was detected only once. V gene TRBV27 combines with J gene TRBJ1-2, with D tentatively TRBD1 (5 bases). The CDR3 runs 15 residues. The V and J ends lost 2 bases and 4 bases respectively, with 14 bases between them. Germline CDR1 is MNHEY and CDR2 is SMNVEV (reference sequence). CDR3 residues: CASSLGGEDRYGYTF. CDR3 nucleotides: TGTGCCAGCAGTTTAGGAGGGGAGGACCGCTATGGCTACACCTTC.

There are a few counts of this clone. The chain is built from TRBV15 and TRBJ1-4; TRBD1 matches at 9 bases. CDR3 length equals 16 residues. Per germline, CDR1 LNHNV and CDR2 YYDKDF (reference sequence). V shed 0 bases, J shed 7 bases, and the junction held 6 bases outside the gene matches. CDR3 bases: TGTGCCACCAGCAGAGATCGCGACAGGGGGGGTGAAAAACTGTTTTTT. Translating gives CATSRDRDRGGEKLFF.

This chain uses TRBV9 with TRBJ2-3; TRBD1 or TRBD2 may be the D gene (5 bases each). The V gene lost 1 base and the J gene lost 6 bases, with 12 bases spanning the gap. This CDR3 has 14 residues. Per germline, CDR1 SGDLS and CDR2 YYNGEE. This CDR3 is CASSVREWGDTQYF. The CDR3 nucleotides read TGTGCCAGCAGCGTAAGGGAGTGGGGGGATACGCAGTATTTT.

The rearrangement joins TRBV7-2 to TRBJ2-7; D gene ambiguous. Trimming left V 1 base short and J 0 bases short, with 10 bases between. CDR1 and CDR2 from the germline V gene are SGHTA and FQGNSA. This CDR3 spans 15 amino acids. CDR3: CASSLGTLLSYEQYF. As DNA, the CDR3 is TGTGCCAGCAGCTTAGGCACTCTGCTCTCCTACGAGCAGTACTTC.

Only one count was recorded for this clone. The chain is built from TRBV28 and TRBJ2-5, with a weak D call TRBD1 (6 bases). The CDR3 sequence is 14 residues long. V gave up 2 bases and J gave up 5 bases, with 12 bases separating them. Germline loops: CDR1 MDHEN, CDR2 SYDVKM. CDR3 sequence reads: CASSLIQGRETQYF. The CDR3, as DNA: TGTGCCAGCAGTTTAATACAGGGTCGGGAGACCCAGTACTTC.

This chain uses TRBV9 with TRBJ2-5, with 8 nucleotides matching TRBD2. The CDR3 sequence is 15 residues long. With V trimmed by 2 bases and J by 5 bases, 8 bases remained unmatched. CDR1 SGDLS and CDR2 YYNGEE come from the germline V gene. CDR3 coding DNA: TGTGCCAGCAGCGTGGGGGGACTAGGAGTTGAGACCCAGTACTTC. It yields the protein CASSVGGLGVETQYF.

The gene calls are TRBV29-1 and TRBJ1-2, with a possible D match to TRBD1 (6 bases). V was pared by 4 bases and J by 6 bases, with 15 bases between. Germline V lookup: CDR1 SQVTM, CDR2 ANQGSEA. This CDR3 region has 13 residues. The CDR3 sequence: CSVAIWGADGYTF. The CDR3 DNA reads TGCAGCGTTGCCATTTGGGGGGCTGATGGCTACACCTTC.

CDR3 bases: TGCAGCGTCGCCCCCGGTTCAAATTACGAGCAGTACTTC. As protein: CSVAPGSNYEQYF. The chain joins TRBV29-1 to TRBJ2-7; D remains unclear. Trimming took 6 bases from V and 4 from J, leaving 16 bases between them. This CDR3 is built from 13 residues. Germline CDR1 SQVTM, CDR2 ANQGSEA.

This sequence joins TRBV6-6 and TRBJ1-1; a weak D match, TRBD1 (5 bases). The germline CDR1 and CDR2 sequences are MNHNY and SVGAGI (reference sequence). CDR3 length: 13 amino acids. V was clipped by 5 bases and J by 10 bases, with 17 bases between them. The CDR3 bases are TGTGCCAGCAGTACACGGGGGGGTATTGTAGCTTTCTTT. The encoded protein is CASSTRGGIVAFF.

This clone was picked up one time. This chain connects TRBV4-3 to TRBJ1-2; TRBD1 aligns across 7 bases. V lost 4 bases, J lost 7 bases, and 6 bases stayed unmatched. Germline CDR1 is LGHNA and CDR2 is YSLEER. The CDR3 covers 13 residues. CDR3 bases: TGCGCCAGCAGCCCAGGGGGGTTGGGTGGCTACACCTTC. Residues: CASSPGGLGGYTF.

The CDR3 region is CASSFLGVPYEQYF. CDR3 DNA sequence: TGTGCCAGCAGCTTCCTAGGGGTGCCCTACGAGCAGTACTTC. This rearrangement joins TRBV7-2 to TRBJ2-7, with D perhaps matching TRBD1 (5 bases). Germline values: CDR1 SGHTA, CDR2 FQGNSA. Trimming shortened V by 3 bases and J by 2 bases, and 11 bases separated the two germline ends. This CDR3 region has 14 residues.

The chain combines TRBV30 with TRBJ1-5; the D is unclear. The germline V gene encodes CDR1 GTSNPN and CDR2 SVGIG (reference sequence). The CDR3 is 14 amino acids. V was shortened by 0 bases and J by 0 bases, with 6 bases between the two germline ends. The CDR3 loop is CAWSVGPSNQPQHF. In nucleotides, the CDR3 is TGTGCCTGGAGTGTCGGTCCTAGCAATCAGCCCCAGCATTTT.

V usage is TRBV6-5 and J usage is TRBJ2-3; D gene ambiguous. V was clipped by 0 bases and J by 8 bases, with 6 bases between them. Germline V gene data show CDR1 as MNHEY and CDR2 as SVGAGI. The CDR3 runs to 12 residues. The CDR3 spells CASSYSPGTQYF. The CDR3 nucleotides read TGTGCCAGCAGTTACTCGCCCGGTACGCAGTATTTT.

This chain connects TRBV27 to TRBJ2-3, with D uncertain. Trimming took 6 bases from V and 0 from J, leaving 19 bases between them. This CDR3 spans 17 amino acids. Germline CDR1 reads MNHEY; CDR2 reads SMNVEV (reference sequence). The CDR3 loop is CASRRARQSASTDTQYF. As DNA, the CDR3 is TGTGCCAGCAGGAGAGCCAGACAAAGCGCGAGCACAGATACGCAGTATTTT.

This sequence joins TRBV4-1 and TRBJ2-7; 10 bases agree with TRBD1. Germline CDR1 and CDR2: MGHRA and YSYEKL. The CDR3 has 15 residues. J was trimmed by 6 bases and V by 3 bases; bases with no gene match: 8. The CDR3 loop reads CASSHGPGQGSEQYF. The CDR3 DNA reads TGCGCCAGCAGCCATGGCCCGGGACAGGGGTCCGAGCAGTACTTC.

This clone was seen a few times. The chain carries TRBV30 and TRBJ1-1; D gene uncertain. The CDR3 loop spans 14 amino acids. Germline assignment: CDR1 GTSNPN and CDR2 SVGIG (reference sequence). V shed 0 bases and J shed 4 bases, with 12 bases lying between them. CDR3: CAWSVGSGGTEAFF. Here the CDR3 DNA reads TGTGCCTGGAGTGTAGGTAGTGGTGGCACTGAAGCTTTCTTT.

The gene calls are TRBV5-1 and TRBJ1-4; 9 bases are shared with TRBD1. The CDR3 runs 14 residues. Germline values: CDR1 SGHRS, CDR2 YFSETQ. V was pared by 4 bases and J by 8 bases, with 6 bases of the junction left unmatched. CDR3: CASSRDRGDEKLFF. The CDR3 nucleotides read TGCGCCAGCAGCCGTGACAGGGGGGACGAAAAACTGTTTTTT.

This rearrangement joins TRBV28 to TRBJ2-7; D is tentatively TRBD1 or TRBD2 (5 bases each). The CDR3 extends over 16 amino acids. V gave up 3 bases and J gave up 2 bases, with 17 bases separating them. CDR1 is MDHEN and CDR2 is SYDVKM in the germline V gene. CDR3 loop: CASSLGFGTGTYEQYF. CDR3 bases: TGTGCCAGCAGTTTGGGTTTTGGGACCGGCACCTACGAGCAGTACTTC.

A single count supports this clone. V usage is TRBV27 and J usage is TRBJ1-2; 10 nucleotides match TRBD1. CDR1 is MNHEY, CDR2 SMNVEV, per germline (reference sequence). With 5 bases clipped from V and 4 bases from J, the junction kept 7 bases outside the gene matches. This CDR3 is 15 amino acids long. As DNA, the CDR3 is TGTGCCAGCAGTCTAAAGACAGGGGGCGGCTATGGCTACACCTTC. Translating gives CASSLKTGGGYGYTF.

The chain carries TRBV29-1 and TRBJ2-7; 13 bases align to TRBD2. The CDR3 contains 13 residues. Germline trimming cut 7 bases from V and 6 bases from J; bases unmatched to any gene: 6. Germline values: CDR1 SQVTM, CDR2 ANQGSEA. CDR3 nucleotides: TGCAGCGGGACTAGCGGGAGTTCTCGCGAGCAGTACTTC. Translated, it gives CSGTSGSSREQYF.